A selection of T cell receptor beta chains follows, all from one sample in a study of blood T cell repertoires in COVID-19. The protocol was immunoSEQ multiplex PCR, while the TCRdb copy is restricted to in-frame clones and leaves out a portion. In the table there are under 350,000 clones, 80% to 90% of which are singletons. The sequencing sample was made of peripheral blood. These receptors were obtained from a man aged 35 to 55 with acute or convalescent COVID-19. CDR3s include the opening cysteine and the closing phenylalanine or tryptophan. The D gene is left open where the match is weak. Not every row has a clone size; where given, it reads once, few, many or a size class.

size	V	D	J	DNA	CDR3
.	TRBV2	TRBD2	TRBJ2-1	TGTGCCAGCAGTGTTCGTCGGGGGGGCGCCAATGAGCAGTTCTTC	CASSVRRGGANEQFF
few	TRBV29-1	TRBD2	TRBJ2-5	TGCAGCGTAGCGGGACGGTTAAGACGGGAGACCCAGTACTTC	CSVAGRLRRETQYF
.	TRBV5-1	TRBD1	TRBJ2-7	TGCGCCAGCAGCGTGACAGGGGGAGTGGGCGAGCAGTACTTC	CASSVTGGVGEQYF
.	TRBV10-3	.	TRBJ2-2	TGTGCCATCAGTGAGTCGGGCATGACGAACACCGGGGAGCTGTTTTTT	CAISESGMTNTGELFF
.	TRBV5-1	.	TRBJ2-1	TGCGCCAGCAGCTCCCAAACTAGCCCGGATGAGCAGTTCTTC	CASSSQTSPDEQFF
.	TRBV2	TRBD1	TRBJ1-2	TGTGCCAGCACCCCCGGGGCAGGGGGTATCTACGGCTACACCTTC	CASTPGAGGIYGYTF
few	TRBV3-1/TRBV3-2	.	TRBJ1-3	TGTGCCAGCAGCCAAGGGACCGGGGCCATATATTTT	CASSQGTGAIYF
.	TRBV5-5	.	TRBJ1-2	TGTGCCAGCAGCTCCACATTTGGCTACACCTTC	CASSSTFGYTF
few	TRBV5-1	TRBD1	TRBJ2-1	TGCGCCAGCAGCGTGACAGGGGGCGGGGATGAGCAGTTCTTC	CASSVTGGGDEQFF
.	TRBV6-1	TRBD1	TRBJ1-6	TGTGCCAGCAGTGAAAACGTGGGACAGGGACTTAATTCACCCCTCCACTTT	CASSENVGQGLNSPLHF
.	TRBV10-2	.	TRBJ2-7	TGCGCCAGCACCCCCCGGCAGGGCTTCTACGAGCAGTACTTC	CASTPRQGFYEQYF
.	TRBV6-5	TRBD1	TRBJ2-2	TGTGCCAGCAGTTACGTAGGACAGGGAAACACCGGGGAGCTGTTTTTT	CASSYVGQGNTGELFF
.	TRBV2	.	TRBJ2-3	TGTGCCAGCAGTGAAGAGGGTCAGGGAGATACGCAGTATTTT	CASSEEGQGDTQYF
.	TRBV6-1	.	TRBJ1-2	TGTGCCAGCAGTGACCCCCAGGGAAGTGGCTACACCTTC	CASSDPQGSGYTF
few	TRBV5-6	TRBD1	TRBJ2-7	TGTGCCAGCAGCTTGGGGCCCCCGACAGGGGGTGGGTACGAGCAGTACTTC	CASSLGPPTGGGYEQYF
.	TRBV5-4	TRBD2	TRBJ2-1	TGTGCCAGCAAATCTAGCGGGGGGGACTCCTACAATGAGCAGTTCTTC	CASKSSGGDSYNEQFF
.	TRBV5-6	TRBD1	TRBJ1-4	TGTGCCAGCAGGACCTACGGGACAGGGAATGAAAAACTGTTTTTT	CASRTYGTGNEKLFF
.	TRBV7-3	.	TRBJ2-3	TGTGCCAGCAGCTTCGGACAGACAGATACGCAGTATTTT	CASSFGQTDTQYF
.	TRBV12-3/TRBV12-4	.	TRBJ2-3	TGTGCCAGCAGCCTTCGGGGGTTTACTACGCAGTATTTT	CASSLRGFTTQYF
.	TRBV3-1/TRBV3-2	.	TRBJ1-4	TGTGCCAGCAGCAACCCCGGGACACAAAATGAAAAACTGTTTTTT	CASSNPGTQNEKLFF
once	TRBV5-6	TRBD1	TRBJ1-5	TGTGCCAGCAGCTTCTGGACAGGATATAGCAATCAGCCCCAGCATTTT	CASSFWTGYSNQPQHF
.	TRBV6-5	TRBD2	TRBJ2-3	TGTGCCAGCAGTTATCTCGGGACTAGCGCAGATACGCAGTATTTT	CASSYLGTSADTQYF
.	TRBV27	TRBD1	TRBJ1-5	TGTGCCAGCAGTTTATTTGGACAGGGAGGGCAGCCCCAGCATTTT	CASSLFGQGGQPQHF
.	TRBV5-1	.	TRBJ1-2	TGCGCCAGCAGCTTAATGGACAGCTATGGCTACACCTTC	CASSLMDSYGYTF
.	TRBV10-3	.	TRBJ1-1	TGTGCCATCAGGAGCCTCGAGGGATTGAACACTGAAGCTTTCTTT	CAIRSLEGLNTEAFF
.	TRBV24-1	.	TRBJ1-1	TGTGCCACTAGGGGGGGGAACACTGAAGCTTTCTTT	CATRGGNTEAFF
.	TRBV5-5	TRBD1	TRBJ2-7	TGTGCCAGCAGCTCCGGGACAGGGAGAAACGAGCAGTACTTC	CASSSGTGRNEQYF
.	TRBV28	.	TRBJ1-1	TGTGCCAGCAGCCCCGTTGCGATGAACACTGAAGCTTTCTTT	CASSPVAMNTEAFF
.	TRBV25-1	.	TRBJ2-6	TGTGCCAGCAGTGAAATTCGGGGGGCCAACGTCCTGACTTTC	CASSEIRGANVLTF